One and the same sample provided the 22 T cell receptor beta chains below, sequenced in a study of T cell responses to AZD1222 COVID-19 vaccine. Generated by immunoSEQ multiplex PCR, the TCRdb table keeps only in-frame clones and is missing some. Of about 140,000 clones in the sample, roughly 90% were seen once. Sequencing used peripheral blood, obtained on day 0 of AZD1222 vaccination. These receptors were taken from an adult in good health.

CDR3 bases: TGTGCCAGCAGTTTATTCCCGGGACAGGGGATGTATGGCTACACCTTC. It encodes CASSLFPGQGMYGYTF. The chain couples TRBV28 to TRBJ1-2, with 10 bases matching TRBD1. The CDR3 spans 16 residues. The ends lost 1 base at V and 5 bases at J; junction bases unmatched: 7. Germline values: CDR1 MDHEN, CDR2 SYDVKM.

CDR3 loop: CASRVGTGVYGEQFF. CDR3 bases: TGTGCCAGCAGGGTCGGGACAGGGGTATATGGTGAGCAGTTCTTC. The chain uses TRBV28 and TRBJ2-1, with 10 nucleotides matching TRBD1. V was clipped by 6 bases and J by 9 bases; unmatched bases: 11. Germline-derived CDR1 and CDR2 are MDHEN and SYDVKM. CDR3 length: 15 amino acids. The full variable domain, in which reference TRBV28 and TRBJ2-1 provide the parts outside the CDR3, is DVKVTQSSRYLVKRTGEKVFLECVQDMDHENMFWYRQDPGLGLRLIYFSYDVKMKEKGDIPEGYSVSREKKERFSLILESASTNQTSMYLCASRVGTGVYGEQFFGPGTRLTVL.

The rearrangement uses TRBV7-2 and TRBJ2-7, with 7 bases matching TRBD1. The CDR3 has 16 residues. V was pared by 0 bases and J by 1 base, with 6 bases of the junction left unmatched. Germline V gene sequence: CDR1 SGHTA, CDR2 FQGNSA. DNA of the CDR3: TGTGCCAGCAGCTTAGCGGTAAGACAGGGATCCTACGAGCAGTACTTC. It translates to CASSLAVRQGSYEQYF.

The chain employs TRBV7-9 and TRBJ1-1; D uncertain. The CDR3 runs 15 residues. Germline V gene data show CDR1 as SEHNR and CDR2 as FQNEAQ (reference sequence). V was trimmed by 2 bases and J by 1 base, leaving 11 bases between them. CDR3 sequence: CASSLIGLPNTEAFF. The CDR3 coding sequence is TGTGCCAGCAGCTTAATAGGTCTCCCGAACACTGAAGCTTTCTTT.

This clone was seen a single time. The rearrangement uses TRBV7-6 and TRBJ2-3; D might be TRBD2 (5 bases). Trimming shortened V by 5 bases and J by 4 bases, and 16 bases separated the two germline ends. Per germline, CDR1 SGHVS and CDR2 FNYEAQ. The CDR3 extends over 15 amino acids. The DNA for the CDR3 is TGTGCCAGCAGCCAGGACTGGATCGCATCAGATACGCAGTATTTT. Translation: CASSQDWIASDTQYF.

The gene calls are TRBV30 and TRBJ1-5; D is ambiguous. Trimming stripped 2 bases from V and 0 bases from J, with 5 bases between. This CDR3 is built from 13 residues. Germline V gene lookup returns CDR1 GTSNPN and CDR2 SVGIG (reference sequence). In nucleotides, the CDR3 is TGTGCCTGGAGTCCCCATAGCAATCAGCCCCAGCATTTT. This translates into CAWSPHSNQPQHF.

This chain links TRBV28 with TRBJ2-5; TRBD2 is a possible D gene (5 bases). Germline V CDR1 and CDR2: MDHEN, SYDVKM. Trimming removed 5 bases from V and 7 bases from J, with 23 bases in between. The CDR3 runs to 16 residues. The chain's CDR3 is CASSNPGGTPEGTQYF. CDR3 in DNA: TGTGCCAGCAGTAACCCGGGTGGTACCCCCGAGGGGACCCAGTACTTC.

The gene calls are TRBV13 and TRBJ1-6; D uncertain. The length of the CDR3 is 14 residues. V was trimmed by 5 bases and J by 8 bases, leaving 13 bases between them. The V gene's germline CDR1 is PRHDT and CDR2 FYEKMQ (reference sequence). The CDR3 spells CASSPNPADSPLHF. Written as DNA, the CDR3 is TGTGCCAGCAGCCCAAACCCGGCGGATTCACCCCTCCACTTT.

The V call is TRBV6-2 or TRBV6-3, the J call TRBJ1-1; 8 bases line up with TRBD1. Germline values: CDR1 MNHEY, CDR2 SVGEGT. The J segment lost 1 base and the V segment lost 4 bases, leaving 8 bases of the junction unmatched. The CDR3 has 16 residues. The CDR3: CASSLWDRRQNTEAFF. CDR3 DNA: TGTGCCAGCAGTTTGTGGGACAGGCGCCAGAACACTGAAGCTTTCTTT.

The chain recombines TRBV24-1 with TRBJ2-7, with TRBD1 matching over 9 bases. Germline CDR1 KGHDR, CDR2 SFDVKD. The CDR3 loop spans 15 amino acids. V gave up 9 bases and J gave up 2 bases; unmatched junction bases: 10. For the CDR3, the DNA is TGTGCCACCGTCCTGGGGACAGGGATCCCCTACGAGCAGTACTTC. It specifies CATVLGTGIPYEQYF.

The chain is built from TRBV7-6 and TRBJ2-2, with D perhaps matching TRBD1 (6 bases). The CDR3 contains 16 residues. Germline V gene lookup returns CDR1 SGHVS and CDR2 FNYEAQ. Trimming took off 5 bases at V and 12 bases at J, with 25 bases between the two ends. The CDR3 DNA reads as TGTGCCAGCAGCCCCAGACTTCGACAGGAATCGGATAAGCTGTTTTTT. This sequence encodes CASSPRLRQESDKLFF.

This chain uses TRBV11-3 with TRBJ2-1, with TRBD2 matching 7 bases. V lost 1 base and J lost 9; bases outside the gene matches: 12. This CDR3 comprises 16 residues. Germline V gene sequence: CDR1 SGHNT, CDR2 YENEEA. The CDR3 spells CASSLGGDYQGSEQFF. CDR3 DNA: TGTGCCAGCAGCTTAGGTGGGGACTACCAGGGTAGTGAGCAGTTCTTC.

CDR3 sequence reads: CASSLAQRDRGTEAFF. The DNA of the CDR3 is TGTGCCAGCAGCTTAGCGCAAAGGGACCGGGGCACTGAAGCTTTCTTT. This chain connects TRBV7-9 to TRBJ1-1; D possibly corresponds to TRBD1 (5 bases). The germline V gene encodes CDR1 SEHNR and CDR2 FQNEAQ (reference sequence). Deletions cut 0 bases from V and 4 bases from J, with 15 bases between. This CDR3 region has 16 residues. Complete variable domain (other parts from reference TRBV7-9 and TRBJ1-1): DTGVSQNPRHKITKRGQNVTFRCDPISEHNRLYWYRQTLGQGPEFLTYFQNEAQLEKSRLLSDRFSAERPKGSFSTLEIQRTEQGDSAMYLCASSLAQRDRGTEAFFGQGTRLTVV.

V gene TRBV7-8 combines with J gene TRBJ1-3, with TRBD1 matching over 7 bases. The V gene's germline CDR1 is SGHVS and CDR2 FQNEAQ. The CDR3 has 16 residues. V shed 4 bases and J 0 bases; nucleotides not matched to a gene: 6. CDR3 protein: CASSSPGQSSGNTIYF. The CDR3 coding sequence is TGTGCCAGCAGCTCTCCGGGACAGAGCTCTGGAAACACCATATATTTT.

The chain has TRBV11-3 and TRBJ2-1; perhaps TRBD2 as D (6 bases). Germline-derived CDR1 and CDR2 are SGHNT and YENEEA. This CDR3 spans 16 amino acids. Trimming removed 5 bases from V and 5 bases from J, with 19 bases in between. CDR3 region: CASSPGGLRGNNEQFF. CDR3 nucleotide sequence: TGTGCCAGCAGCCCCGGGGGACTCCGGGGGAACAATGAGCAGTTCTTC.

This chain links TRBV7-9 with TRBJ1-6; possibly TRBD1 for D (6 bases). The V end lost 5 bases, the J end lost 0 bases, and 11 bases lay between the germline ends. CDR1 SEHNR and CDR2 FQNEAQ come from the germline V gene (reference sequence). This CDR3 region has 16 residues. The CDR3 sequence is CASSPTGTSYNSPLHF. For the CDR3, the DNA is TGTGCCAGCAGCCCTACAGGGACCTCCTATAATTCACCCCTCCACTTT.

The chain uses TRBV28 and TRBJ1-4; TRBD1 matches at 9 bases. V dropped 5 bases and J dropped 7; count of bases not matched to a gene: 8. CDR1 and CDR2 from the germline V gene are MDHEN and SYDVKM. The CDR3 contains 15 residues. This chain's CDR3 is CASSGYRGQSEKLFF. CDR3 in DNA: TGTGCCAGCAGTGGATACAGGGGGCAGAGTGAAAAACTGTTTTTT.

The rearrangement joins TRBV6-2 or TRBV6-3 to TRBJ1-5; D is perhaps TRBD1 (5 bases). V dropped 2 bases and J dropped 1 base, with 6 bases sitting between them. The CDR3 runs 14 residues. Germline CDR1 is MNHEY and CDR2 is SVGEGT. The CDR3, as DNA: TGTGCCAGCAGTTACGCAGGGAGCAATCAGCCCCAGCATTTT. This sequence encodes CASSYAGSNQPQHF.

J is TRBJ1-2 and V is TRBV4-1, with TRBD1 matching 10 bases. This CDR3 has 17 residues. CDR1 MGHRA and CDR2 YSYEKL come from the germline V gene. The V and J ends lost 1 base and 2 bases, in that order; junction bases with no gene match: 7. The CDR3 sequence is CASSQVILGQGNYGYTF. The CDR3 DNA reads as TGCGCCAGCAGCCAAGTCATTTTGGGACAGGGGAACTATGGCTACACCTTC.

J is TRBJ2-7 and V is TRBV27; perhaps TRBD2 as D (5 bases). Germline-derived CDR1 and CDR2 are MNHEY and SMNVEV (reference sequence). The CDR3 has 14 residues. Deletions cut 5 bases from V and 1 base from J, with 12 bases between. CDR3 amino acids: CASSPPGGSYEQYF. The CDR3 bases are TGTGCCAGCAGTCCCCCCGGCGGGTCCTACGAGCAGTACTTC.

The table lists this clone with a few counts. This sequence joins TRBV28 and TRBJ2-6, with D unresolved. Germline values: CDR1 MDHEN, CDR2 SYDVKM. This CDR3 is built from 16 residues. Trimming took 3 bases from V and 4 from J, leaving 13 bases between them. CDR3 nucleotide sequence: TGTGCCAGCAGTTTGGGGTCCACGGACGGGGCCAACGTCCTGACTTTC. This encodes CASSLGSTDGANVLTF.

The chain combines TRBV7-9 with TRBJ2-1; a weak D match, TRBD1 (6 bases). Trimming stripped 5 bases from V and 11 bases from J, with 22 bases between. The CDR3 loop spans 15 amino acids. Germline CDR1 reads SEHNR; CDR2 reads FQNEAQ (reference sequence). The CDR3 protein is CASSGTGTSTMKQFF. CDR3 coding DNA: TGTGCCAGCAGCGGGACCGGGACAAGCACAATGAAGCAGTTCTTC.